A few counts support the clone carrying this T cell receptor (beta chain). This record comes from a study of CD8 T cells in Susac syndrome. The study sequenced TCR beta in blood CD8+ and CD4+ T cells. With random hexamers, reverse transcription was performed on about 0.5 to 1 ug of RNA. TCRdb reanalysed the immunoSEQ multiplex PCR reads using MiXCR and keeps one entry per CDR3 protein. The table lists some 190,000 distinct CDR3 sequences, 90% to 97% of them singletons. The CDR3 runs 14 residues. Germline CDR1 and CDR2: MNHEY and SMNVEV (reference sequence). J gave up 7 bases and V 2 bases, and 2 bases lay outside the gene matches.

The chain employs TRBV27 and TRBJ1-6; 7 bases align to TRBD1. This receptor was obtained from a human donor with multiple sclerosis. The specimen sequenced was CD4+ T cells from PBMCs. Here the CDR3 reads CASSLGQENSPLHF. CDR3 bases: TGTGCCAGCAGTTTAGGACAGGAAAATTCACCCCTCCACTTT.